These 21 T cell receptor beta chains were all obtained from the same sample, sequenced in a study of cytomegalovirus exposure and HLA in healthy donors. The PCR ran on 60 Vbeta and 13 Jbeta primers. Generated by immunoSEQ multiplex PCR, the TCRdb table keeps only in-frame clones and is missing some. The profile shows around 110,000 clones, approximately 76% of them singletons. The sample taken for sequencing was PBMCs. The receptors originated from a man younger than 35 in good health and CMV-seronegative.

The chain joins TRBV7-9 to TRBJ2-5, with 10 bases fitting TRBD1. The better agreement between TRBJ2-7 and the DNA end casts doubt on the J call. Per the germline V gene, CDR1 is SEHNR and CDR2 is FQNEAQ (reference sequence). CDR3 size: 15 residues. CDR3 nucleotide sequence: TGTGCCAGCAGCGGACCGGGACAGGGGTCCTACGAGCAGTACTTC. Its translation: CASSGPGQGSYEQYF.

The chain uses TRBV27 and TRBJ1-1, with a tentative D call TRBD1 (5 bases). Germline V gives CDR1 MNHEY, CDR2 SMNVEV (reference sequence). The CDR3 consists of 14 residues. Trimming removed 6 bases from V and 3 bases from J, with 14 bases in between. DNA for the CDR3: TGTGCCAGCAGGCCGCAGGGTAAGGACACTGAAGCTTTCTTT. It encodes CASRPQGKDTEAFF.

The CDR3 sequence is CASSLPLALTGELFF. CDR3 DNA: TGTGCCAGCAGCTTACCGCTAGCGCTCACCGGGGAGCTGTTTTTT. The chain carries TRBV7-9 and TRBJ2-2; perhaps TRBD2 as D (6 bases). This CDR3 is built from 15 residues. V dropped 2 bases and J dropped 4 bases, with 11 bases sitting between them. Germline V CDR1 and CDR2: SEHNR, FQNEAQ (reference sequence).

The V gene is TRBV12-5, the J gene TRBJ1-1; a possible D gene is TRBD1 (5 bases). CDR1 is LGHNT, CDR2 FRNRAP, per germline. The ends were cut back, 0 bases at V and 4 bases at J, with 24 bases in the middle. The CDR3 spans 19 residues. CDR3 sequence reads: CASGLVLGGGNPRGTEAFF. The CDR3 DNA is TGTGCTAGTGGTTTGGTACTCGGCGGGGGGAACCCCCGGGGCACTGAAGCTTTCTTT. The full variable domain, with the rest looked up from reference TRBV12-5 and TRBJ1-1, is DARVTQTPRHKVTEMGQEVTMRCQPILGHNTVFWYRQTMMQGLELLAYFRNRAPLDDSGMPKDRFSAEMPDATLATLKIQPSEPRDSAVYFCASGLVLGGGNPRGTEAFFGQGTRLTVV.

This clone showed up just a few times. The chain employs TRBV4-3 and TRBJ1-1; D call uncertain. CDR1 and CDR2 from the germline V gene are LGHNA and YSLEER. V lost 7 bases to trimming and J lost 1 base, with 13 bases between them. The CDR3 contains 14 residues. DNA of the CDR3: TGCGCCAGCACCCCAGGTACAGCGAACACTGAAGCTTTCTTT. Protein: CASTPGTANTEAFF.

V gene TRBV10-3 combines with J gene TRBJ1-1, with a weak D call TRBD1 (5 bases). Trimming removed 4 bases from V and 0 bases from J, with 12 bases in between. Looked up from germline, CDR1 is ENHRY and CDR2 is SYGVKD. This CDR3 has 15 amino acids. The CDR3 here is CAISVVQGLNTEAFF. Here the CDR3 DNA reads TGTGCCATCAGTGTGGTTCAGGGCCTGAACACTGAAGCTTTCTTT.

The V call is TRBV27, the J call TRBJ1-4; the match to TRBD1 covers 8 bases. This CDR3 comprises 13 residues. Trimming at V came to 5 bases and at J to 11 bases, leaving 7 bases not matched to a gene. Germline CDR1 reads MNHEY; CDR2 reads SMNVEV (reference sequence). CDR3 sequence: CASSPQGVLKLFF. CDR3 DNA: TGTGCCAGCAGTCCACAGGGGGTGTTGAAACTGTTTTTT.

The chain recombines TRBV5-1 with TRBJ2-1; 11 bases agree with TRBD1. Trimming cost V 0 bases and J 5 bases; bases outside gene matches: 1. From germline, CDR1 is SGHRS and CDR2 YFSETQ. CDR3 length: 15 residues. CDR3 bases: TGCGCCAGCAGCTTGGCGGGACAGGGGGACAATGAGCAGTTCTTC. It yields the protein CASSLAGQGDNEQFF.

The gene calls are TRBV7-9 and TRBJ2-5; 7 nucleotides match TRBD2. The CDR3 is 17 amino acids. The germline V gene encodes CDR1 SEHNR and CDR2 FQNEAQ (reference sequence). Trimming took 4 bases from V and 2 from J; bases not matched to a gene: 13. The CDR3 is CASSSPTRRAGQETQYF. CDR3 in DNA: TGTGCCAGCAGCTCCCCCACTCGGAGAGCGGGGCAAGAGACCCAGTACTTC.

This clone has more than one count but fewer than ten. The chain uses TRBV2 and TRBJ1-1, with D unresolved. Germline V CDR1 and CDR2: SNHLY, FYNNEI. The germline V and J ends were trimmed by 4 bases and 0 bases, with 12 bases remaining between them. The CDR3 runs to 15 residues. Written as DNA, the CDR3 is TGTGCCAGCAGTGCAGGTCGTCAAATGAACACTGAAGCTTTCTTT. Its translation is CASSAGRQMNTEAFF.

The chain recombines TRBV19 with TRBJ2-2, with 7 bases identical to TRBD2. With V trimmed by 5 bases and J by 5 bases, 8 bases remained unmatched. This CDR3 is 15 amino acids long. Germline V gene lookup returns CDR1 LNHDA and CDR2 SQIVND (reference sequence). In nucleotides, the CDR3 is TGTGCCAGTAGTCCGAGCGGGGCTCAAACCGGGGAGCTGTTTTTT. As protein: CASSPSGAQTGELFF.

This chain joins TRBV7-3 and TRBJ2-2, with TRBD1 identical over 11 bases. V shed 2 bases, J shed 4 bases, and the junction held 3 bases outside the gene matches. Germline assignment: CDR1 SGHTA and CDR2 FQGTGA. This CDR3 has 16 amino acids. CDR3 bases: TGTGCCAGCAGCTTATATGGGACAGGGGGCACCGGGGAGCTGTTTTTT. Amino acid sequence: CASSLYGTGGTGELFF.

In its sample, this clone was seen a few times. The chain combines TRBV28 with TRBJ2-7; 7 nucleotides agree with TRBD1. Unmatched junction bases numbered 9, after V lost 3 bases and J lost 7 bases. Germline V CDR1 and CDR2: MDHEN, SYDVKM. The CDR3 length is 14 residues. The CDR3 DNA sequence: TGTGCCAGCAGTTTTGATTCAGGGGGTTATGAGCAGTACTTC. Translated: CASSFDSGGYEQYF.

This chain uses TRBV6-1 with TRBJ1-1; D unclear. Germline-derived CDR1 and CDR2 are MNHNS and SASEGT. The V gene lost 5 bases and the J gene lost 0 bases, with 10 bases spanning the gap. CDR3 size: 14 residues. CDR3 in DNA: TGTGCCAGCAGTATTACAGCAATGAACACTGAAGCTTTCTTT. Encoded protein: CASSITAMNTEAFF.

The V gene is TRBV7-3, the J gene TRBJ2-1; 8 nucleotides line up with TRBD1. The CDR3 is 15 amino acids. CDR1 and CDR2 from the germline V gene are SGHTA and FQGTGA. J gave up 7 bases and V 5 bases, and 10 bases lay outside the gene matches. The CDR3 reads CASSLTPDRVNEQFF. DNA of the CDR3: TGTGCCAGCAGCCTTACCCCGGACAGGGTAAATGAGCAGTTCTTC.

The chain combines TRBV7-8 with TRBJ1-5, with D possibly TRBD1 on 6 matching bases. This CDR3 has 16 amino acids. V lost 5 bases, J lost 4 bases, and 18 bases lay in between. Looked up from germline, CDR1 is SGHVS and CDR2 is FQNEAQ. DNA of the CDR3: TGTGCCAGCAGCCGGACAGACAGAGGCGTAAATCAGCCCCAGCATTTT. Translation: CASSRTDRGVNQPQHF.

The rearrangement links TRBV4-2 to TRBJ2-7, with TRBD2 identical over 7 bases. The J segment lost 5 bases and the V segment lost 1 base, leaving 11 bases of the junction unmatched. CDR3 length equals 16 residues. Germline lookup yields CDR1 LGHNA and CDR2 YNFKEQ. Here the CDR3 DNA reads TGTGCCAGCAGCCAAGGAGGTCGGACTAGAGGCCACGAGCAGTACTTC. Encoded protein: CASSQGGRTRGHEQYF.

The V and J genes are TRBV27 and TRBJ2-5, with 10 bases aligning to TRBD2. The J segment lost 5 bases and the V segment lost 4 bases, leaving 7 bases of the junction unmatched. The CDR3 consists of 15 residues. Germline V lookup: CDR1 MNHEY, CDR2 SMNVEV (reference sequence). This CDR3 reads CASSSPAGGHETQYF. As DNA, the CDR3 is TGTGCCAGCAGTTCACCAGCGGGGGGGCATGAGACCCAGTACTTC.

The rearrangement joins TRBV7-2 to TRBJ2-5, with D possibly being TRBD2 (7 bases). Germline V gives CDR1 SGHTA, CDR2 FQGNSA. The CDR3 contains 15 residues. The V and J ends lost 5 bases and 4 bases respectively, with 17 bases between them. The CDR3 DNA sequence: TGTGCCAGCAGCCCGGGGGGCGGGACTACAGAGACCCAGTACTTC. This sequence encodes CASSPGGGTTETQYF.

V gene TRBV4-1 combines with J gene TRBJ2-2, with 9 bases lining up with TRBD1. The CDR3 contains 17 residues. J gave up 3 bases and V 1 base, and 6 bases lay outside the gene matches. In germline, CDR1 is MGHRA, CDR2 YSYEKL. The CDR3 sequence is CASSQALDRGDTGELFF. The CDR3 nucleotides are TGCGCCAGCAGCCAAGCTTTGGACAGGGGCGACACCGGGGAGCTGTTTTTT.

V and J are TRBV5-6 and TRBJ2-2; no clear D. The V gene lost 2 bases and the J gene lost 2 bases, with 10 bases spanning the gap. This CDR3 has 15 amino acids. Germline lookup yields CDR1 SGHDT and CDR2 YYEEEE. The CDR3 reads CASSFKQINTGELFF. As DNA, the CDR3 is TGTGCCAGCAGCTTTAAACAGATTAACACCGGGGAGCTGTTTTTT.